This T cell receptor beta chain was identified in a study of T cell changes during pregnancy in multiple sclerosis (dated by TCRdb to the late 2010s). Background on the whole study: The study examined how the T cell repertoire changed over the course of pregnancy in women with multiple sclerosis.

CDR1 SNHLY and CDR2 FYNNEI were looked up in the germline V gene. The CDR3 has 13 amino acids, counting the end cysteine and phenylalanine. CDR3 DNA only is kept here, 39 bases in frame from base 1. Ends trimmed: V by 6 bases, J by 8 bases; bases unmatched to a gene: 9. This clone was recorded once. Its antigen specificity is not known. Base qualities are not recorded, but no much larger clone differs from it by a single base. Library method: the immunoSEQ multiplex PCR assay. In TCRdb, the immuneACCESS table is reduced to in-frame sequences with V and J assigned. These tables do not hold every clone; where another copy was compared, an unresolved V gene accounts for under half, and the others remain unexplained. Across this sample there are 35,000 to 45,000 clones, with around 93% seen only once. The biggest ten clones account for 0.6% to 0.75% of the sample.

The sequence was obtained from a female donor with multiple sclerosis, enrolled in a pregnancy study. The sample here was CD4+ T cells from peripheral blood mononuclear cells, taken before pregnancy. Recombination connected TRBV2 to TRBJ1-2, with TRBD1 identical over 7 junction bases. The CDR3 protein: CASSQTGLGGYTF. The DNA sequence is given as TGTGCCAGCAGCCAGACAGGGCTCGGGGGCTACACCTTC. Full variable domain (CDR3 extended with the reference TRBV2 and TRBJ1-2 proteins): EPEVTQTPSHQVTQMGQEVILRCVPISNHLYFYWYRQILGQKVEFLVSFYNNEISEKSEIFDDQFSVERPDGSNFTLKIRSTKLEDSAMYFCASSQTGLGGYTFGSGTRLTVV.